A single sample gave rise to the 14 T cell receptor beta chains below, sequenced in a study of CD8+ T cells in alopecia areata. Extracted from the samples, RNA was reverse transcribed into cDNA to serve as the sequencing template. The table came from immunoSEQ multiplex PCR; TCRdb's copy has only in-frame clones and leaves some out. The profile covers approximately 300,000 clones, none occurring a single time. Cells from pooled cutaneous lymph nodes were sorted by CD4, CD8alpha, NKG2D, NKG2ACE and other markers. The sample consisted of CD4+ T cells sorted from a lymph node. The receptor set was obtained from a C3H/HeJ mouse with alopecia areata. Strain MHC haplotype: H2-k.

Regarding this clone: Here the gene names and germline are mouse. With the read ending 4 residues before the CDR3 end, the germline J gene is used to fill in that end. The rearrangement uses TRBV5 and TRBJ2-5; 10 bases fit TRBD2. With V trimmed by 1 base and J by 1 base, 2 bases remained unmatched. In germline, CDR1 is LGHNA, CDR2 YNLKQL (reference sequence). The CDR3 covers 16 residues. The covered CDR3 bases are TGTGCCAGCAGCCAAGTTGGGACTGGGGACCAAGAC. Translated: CASSQVGTGDQD. The full CDR3 reads CASSQVGTGDQDTQYF.

In its sample, this clone was seen a few times. Gene and germline names: mouse. The read stops 4 residues short of the end of the CDR3; the missing end is completed from the germline J gene. Other DNA variants within this sample encode the same CDR3. The V call is TRBV13-1, the J call TRBJ2-7; 9 bases fit TRBD1. Trimming at V came to 0 bases and at J to 0 bases, leaving 1 base not matched to a gene. The CDR3 spans 15 residues. Per the germline V gene, CDR1 is NSHNY and CDR2 is SYGAGN. The CDR3 loop reads CASSDADRGSYEQYF. The sequenced part of the CDR3 DNA is TGTGCCAGCAGTGATGCGGACAGGGGCTCCTAT.

The sample holds a few counts of this clone. Here the gene names and germline are mouse. The read ends 4 residues before the CDR3 terminus; that terminus is restored from the germline J gene. The V call is TRBV17, the J call TRBJ1-1, with 12 bases aligning to TRBD1. This CDR3 is built from 15 residues. With 6 bases clipped from V and 3 bases from J, the junction kept 5 bases outside the gene matches. Germline CDR1 and CDR2: MNHDT and YYDKIL. CDR3 DNA, as far as it was read: TGTGCTAGCAGCCGGGACAGGGGGCCGTACACA. Translated, it gives CASSRDRGPYT. The full CDR3 sequence reads CASSRDRGPYTEVFF.

In this sample, this clone turned up a few times. The gene names given are mouse names. Other DNA sequences within the sample encode an identical CDR3. The CDR3 reads CASSTGQGNYAEQFF. The CDR3 bases that were read are TGTGCCAGCAGTACCGGACAGGGGAACTATGCT. This chain joins TRBV19 and TRBJ2-1; TRBD1 aligns across 9 bases. The read ends 4 residues early relative to the CDR3; the germline J gene fills the gap. This CDR3 is 15 amino acids long. The germline CDR1 and CDR2 sequences are FNHDT and SITEND (reference sequence). Trimming cost V 3 bases and J 1 base; bases outside gene matches: 2.

Only a few counts were recorded for this clone. Any gene name here is a mouse gene name. The read is 4 residues too short to cover the CDR3 end, so that end is filled in from the germline J gene. Other DNA sequences within the sample encode an identical CDR3. V and J are TRBV5 and TRBJ2-7, with 7 bases matching TRBD1. The CDR3 has 14 amino acids. CDR1 and CDR2 from the germline V gene are LGHNA and YNLKQL (reference sequence). The chain's CDR3 is CASSQEGQIYEQYF. The CDR3 DNA, read in part, is TGTGCCAGCAGCCAAGAGGGACAGATATAT.

As concerns this clone: Any gene name here is a mouse gene name. The read stops 4 residues short of the end of the CDR3; the missing end is completed from the germline J gene. The gene calls are TRBV5 and TRBJ1-1; D possibly corresponds to TRBD1 (5 bases). The CDR3 sequence is 11 residues long. Germline V lookup: CDR1 LGHNA, CDR2 YNLKQL (reference sequence). CDR3 protein: CASSQGGEVFF. The part of the CDR3 DNA that was read is TGTGCCAGCAGCCAGGGGGGA.

Notes on this clone: Mouse gene names and germline throughout. The read halts 4 residues ahead of the CDR3 end, with the missing end drawn from the germline J gene. Within the sample, other DNA sequences also encode this same CDR3. V usage is TRBV17 and J usage is TRBJ2-5, with 8 nucleotides matching TRBD2. The trim removed 3 bases at V and 3 bases at J, leaving 2 bases unmatched. The germline gives CDR1 MNHDT, CDR2 YYDKIL. This CDR3 region has 14 residues. The CDR3 sequence is CASSSGGGQDTQYF. The sequenced CDR3 bases are TGTGCTAGCAGTAGTGGGGGGGGACAAGAC.

To note about this clone: Here the gene names and germline are mouse. The read gets to within 4 residues of the CDR3 end, and the germline J gene fills in the rest. Additional DNA sequences in this sample encode the identical CDR3. This chain connects TRBV5 to TRBJ2-5; 10 positions match TRBD2. Germline V CDR1 and CDR2: LGHNA, YNLKQL (reference sequence). The trim removed 3 bases at V and 2 bases at J, leaving 2 bases unmatched. CDR3 length: 15 amino acids. This CDR3 reads CASSQDWGLQDTQYF. The covered CDR3 bases are TGTGCCAGCAGCCAGGACTGGGGGCTCCAAGAC.

A word on this clone: Mouse germline and gene names are used. The CDR3 goes on 4 residues after the read ends, and that part is filled in from the germline J gene. The rearrangement uses TRBV17 and TRBJ1-1; a weak D match, TRBD1 (6 bases). The CDR3 has 14 amino acids. Germline assignment: CDR1 MNHDT and CDR2 YYDKIL. Trimming removed 3 bases at V and 3 bases at J, with 11 bases between. The CDR3 bases that were read are TGTGCTAGCAGTAGTTCCAGGGGAGACACA. Protein product: CASSSSRGDT. The complete CDR3 protein is CASSSSRGDTEVFF.

About this clone: All gene names here are mouse names. The read falls 4 residues short of the CDR3 end, and the missing part is taken from the germline J gene. The chain combines TRBV13-2 with TRBJ1-2; tentatively, D is TRBD1 (5 bases). The germline gives CDR1 NNHNN, CDR2 SYGAGS (reference sequence). This CDR3 has 13 residues. The DNA read from the CDR3 is TGTGCCAGCGGTGATGCTGGGGGTGGC. This encodes CASGDAGGG. The full CDR3 protein is CASGDAGGGDYTF.

This clone was counted a few times. Any gene name here is a mouse gene name. Sequencing ends 4 residues short of the CDR3 end; the germline J gene provides the rest. The chain combines TRBV1 with TRBJ2-2; 9 bases agree with TRBD1. The V gene end was trimmed by 1 base and the J gene end by 2 bases; junction bases not matched to a gene: 5. The CDR3 contains 17 residues. The germline V gene has CDR1 NSQYPW and CDR2 LRSPGD (reference sequence). CDR3 DNA (partial): TGCACCTGCAGTGCAGTACCTGGGACAGGGAACACCGGG. It translates to CTCSAVPGTGNTG. The CDR3 in its entirety is CTCSAVPGTGNTGQLYF.

This clone has just a few counts. The gene names given are mouse names. The read ends 4 residues early relative to the CDR3; the germline J gene fills the gap. This chain joins TRBV13-2 and TRBJ2-5; 9 bases align to TRBD1. The CDR3 is 14 amino acids. CDR1 is NNHNN and CDR2 is SYGAGS in the germline V gene (reference sequence). Trimming took 3 bases from V and 3 from J; bases not matched to a gene: 2. The sequenced CDR3 bases are TGTGCCAGCGGTGTCGGGACAGGGCAAGAC. It yields the protein CASGVGTGQD. The CDR3 in full is CASGVGTGQDTQYF.

This clone turned up a few times. Gene names and germline refer to mouse. The read comes to an end 4 residues before the CDR3 does, leaving the germline J gene to fill in the end. This chain connects TRBV5 to TRBJ1-2, with 7 bases identical to TRBD1. J was trimmed by 3 bases and V by 4 bases; bases with no gene match: 5. CDR3 length: 14 amino acids. In germline, CDR1 is LGHNA, CDR2 YNLKQL (reference sequence). The sequenced CDR3 bases are TGTGCCAGCAGCCCGACAGGGAGGGACTCC. This gives the protein CASSPTGRDS. The CDR3 in full is CASSPTGRDSDYTF.

Concerning this clone itself: Mouse germline and gene names are used. The CDR3 is cut off 4 residues early in the read; its end comes from the germline J gene. The chain has TRBV5 and TRBJ2-5; TRBD2 matches at 10 bases. Germline V lookup: CDR1 LGHNA, CDR2 YNLKQL (reference sequence). The CDR3 sequence is 17 residues long. The CDR3 sequence is CASSQVGAGGAEDTQYF. The covered CDR3 bases are TGTGCCAGCAGCCAAGTGGGGGCTGGGGGGGCGGAAGAC.